Below are 7 T cell receptor beta chains sequenced from a single sample in a study of blood T cell repertoires in COVID-19. Only in-frame clones appear in the TCRdb table, and some are missing; sequencing was by immunoSEQ multiplex PCR. The table shows 350,000 to 450,000 clones, with roughly nine tenths occurring only once. Source material: PBMCs or T cells enriched from blood (not recorded which). Receptors originate from a man aged 25-40 years who had recovered from COVID-19.

V and J are TRBV10-3 and TRBJ2-1; D uncertain. Germline lookup yields CDR1 ENHRY and CDR2 SYGVKD. The CDR3 totals 14 residues. V was cut by 3 bases and J by 0 bases, with 6 bases left in between. The CDR3 coding sequence is TGTGCCATCAGTGACTCCCTCTCCTACAATGAGCAGTTCTTC. It codes for CAISDSLSYNEQFF.

This clone showed up just once. This chain links TRBV19 with TRBJ1-1; TRBD1 might be the D (5 bases). The CDR3 is 14 residues long. Trimming took 3 bases from V and 5 from J, leaving 13 bases between them. Germline loops: CDR1 LNHDA, CDR2 SQIVND (reference sequence). CDR3 nucleotides: TGTGCCAGTAGTATTAGTCAGGGATGGACTGAAGCTTTCTTT. This sequence encodes CASSISQGWTEAFF.

The chain uses TRBV27 and TRBJ1-5, with TRBD1 as a possible D gene (6 bases). Germline values: CDR1 MNHEY, CDR2 SMNVEV (reference sequence). This CDR3 has 16 amino acids. Trimming removed 2 bases at V and 4 bases at J, with 15 bases between. The CDR3 is CASSLNGEGENQPQHF. DNA of the CDR3: TGTGCCAGCAGTTTAAATGGTGAGGGGGAGAATCAGCCCCAGCATTTT.

CDR3 region: CASSATSGSSADTQYF. For the CDR3, the DNA is TGTGCCAGCAGCGCGACTAGCGGGAGCTCCGCAGATACGCAGTATTTT. J is TRBJ2-3 and V is TRBV5-4; the match to TRBD2 covers 12 bases. The trim removed 4 bases at V and 4 bases at J, leaving 7 bases unmatched. The CDR3 runs to 16 residues. Germline CDR1 reads SGHNT; CDR2 reads YYREEE (reference sequence).

CDR3 in DNA: TGTGCCAGCAGCTTAGGTCGAGCGGGGGCCTACAATGAGCAGTTCTTC. Its protein product is CASSLGRAGAYNEQFF. This chain joins TRBV7-9 and TRBJ2-1; the match to TRBD2 covers 8 bases. Germline loops: CDR1 SEHNR, CDR2 FQNEAQ (reference sequence). The CDR3 has 16 residues. The junction had 4 bases not matched to a gene; V was cut back by 1 base and J by 2 bases.

This clone was picked up a small number of times. The chain links TRBV11-1 to TRBJ1-1; 9 bases fit TRBD1. CDR1 is SGHAT, CDR2 FQDESV, per germline (reference sequence). The CDR3 covers 13 residues. J was trimmed by 3 bases and V by 8 bases; bases with no gene match: 4. The CDR3 region has the DNA TGTGCCAGCGGAGGGGACAGGGACACTGAAGCTTTCTTT. Its translation is CASGGDRDTEAFF.

The chain combines TRBV11-3 with TRBJ1-3; D remains unclear. The V and J ends lost 4 bases and 1 base respectively, with 11 bases between them. CDR1 and CDR2 from the germline V gene are SGHNT and YENEEA. CDR3 size: 15 residues. In DNA, the CDR3 is TGTGCCAGCAGCTCCTCAGGAGGGTCTGGAAACACCATATATTTT. Translating it yields CASSSSGGSGNTIYF.